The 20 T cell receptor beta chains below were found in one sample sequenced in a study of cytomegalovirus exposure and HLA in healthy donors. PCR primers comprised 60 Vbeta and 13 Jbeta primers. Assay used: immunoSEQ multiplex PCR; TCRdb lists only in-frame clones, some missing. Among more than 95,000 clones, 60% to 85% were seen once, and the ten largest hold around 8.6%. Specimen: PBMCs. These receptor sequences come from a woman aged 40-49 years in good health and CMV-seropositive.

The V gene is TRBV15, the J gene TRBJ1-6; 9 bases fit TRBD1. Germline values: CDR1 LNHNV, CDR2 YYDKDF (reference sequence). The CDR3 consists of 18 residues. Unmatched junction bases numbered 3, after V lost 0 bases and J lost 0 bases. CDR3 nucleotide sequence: TGTGCCACCAGCAGAGAGGGACAGGGTGGCTCCTATAATTCACCCCTCCACTTT. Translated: CATSREGQGGSYNSPLHF.

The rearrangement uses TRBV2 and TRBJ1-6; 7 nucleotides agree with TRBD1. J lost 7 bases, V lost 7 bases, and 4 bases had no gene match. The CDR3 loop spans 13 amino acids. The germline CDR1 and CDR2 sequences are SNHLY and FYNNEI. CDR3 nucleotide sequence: TGTGCCAGCAATCCGGGACAGAATTCACCCCTCCACTTT. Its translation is CASNPGQNSPLHF.

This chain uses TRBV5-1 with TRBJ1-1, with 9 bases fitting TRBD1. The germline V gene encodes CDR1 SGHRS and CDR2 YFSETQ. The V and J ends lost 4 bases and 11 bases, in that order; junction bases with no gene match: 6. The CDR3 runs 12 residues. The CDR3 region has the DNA TGCGCCAGCAGCACGGCGACAGGGGGGGCTTTCTTT. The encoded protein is CASSTATGGAFF.

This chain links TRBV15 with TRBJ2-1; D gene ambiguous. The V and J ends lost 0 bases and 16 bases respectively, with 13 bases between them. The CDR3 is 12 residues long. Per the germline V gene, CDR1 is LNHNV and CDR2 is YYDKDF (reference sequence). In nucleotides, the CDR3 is TGTGCCACCAGCAGAGATTTTGCTAGTGCTTTCTTC. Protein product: CATSRDFASAFF.

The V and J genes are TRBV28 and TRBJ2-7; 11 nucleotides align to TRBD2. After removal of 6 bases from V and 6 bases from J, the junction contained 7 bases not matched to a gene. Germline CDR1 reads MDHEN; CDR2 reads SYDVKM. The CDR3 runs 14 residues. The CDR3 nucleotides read TGTGCCAGCAGATATAGCGGGGGGGTCGGCGAGCAGTACTTC. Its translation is CASRYSGGVGEQYF.

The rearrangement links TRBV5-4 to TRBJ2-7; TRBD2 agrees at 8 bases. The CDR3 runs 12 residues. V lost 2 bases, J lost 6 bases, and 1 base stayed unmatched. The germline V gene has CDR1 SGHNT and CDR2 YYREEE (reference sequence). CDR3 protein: CASSFGTSEQYF. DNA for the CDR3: TGTGCCAGCAGCTTCGGGACTAGCGAGCAGTACTTC. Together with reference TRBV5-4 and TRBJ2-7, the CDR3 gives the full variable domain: ETGVTQSPTHLIKTRGQQVTLRCSSQSGHNTVSWYQQALGQGPQFIFQYYREEENGRGNFPPRFSGLQFPNYSSELNVNALELDDSALYLCASSFGTSEQYFGPGTRLTVT.

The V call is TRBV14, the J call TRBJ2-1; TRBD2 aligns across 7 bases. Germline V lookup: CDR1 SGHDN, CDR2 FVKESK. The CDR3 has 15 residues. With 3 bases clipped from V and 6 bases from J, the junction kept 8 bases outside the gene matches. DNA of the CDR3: TGTGCCAGCAGCCACCGGGACTACCAAGTCAATGAGCAGTTCTTC. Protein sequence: CASSHRDYQVNEQFF.

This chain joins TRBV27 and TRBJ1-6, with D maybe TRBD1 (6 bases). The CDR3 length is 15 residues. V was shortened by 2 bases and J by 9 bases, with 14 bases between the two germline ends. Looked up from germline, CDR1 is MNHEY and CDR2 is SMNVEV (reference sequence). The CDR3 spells CASSLLAGVSSPLHF. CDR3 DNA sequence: TGTGCCAGCAGTTTACTTGCAGGGGTGAGTTCACCCCTCCACTTT.

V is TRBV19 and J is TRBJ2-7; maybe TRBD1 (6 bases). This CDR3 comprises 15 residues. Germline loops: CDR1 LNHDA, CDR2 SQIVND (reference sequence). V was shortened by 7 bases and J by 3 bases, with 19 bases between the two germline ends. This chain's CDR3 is CASTPMAGAGYEQYF. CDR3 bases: TGTGCCAGTACCCCTATGGCAGGGGCAGGCTACGAGCAGTACTTC.

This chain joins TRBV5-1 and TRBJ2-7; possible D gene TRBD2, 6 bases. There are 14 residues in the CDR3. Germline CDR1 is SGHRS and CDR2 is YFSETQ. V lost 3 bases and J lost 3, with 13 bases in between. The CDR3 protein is CASSSSGLIYEQYF. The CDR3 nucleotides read TGCGCCAGCAGCTCCTCGGGACTTATCTACGAGCAGTACTTC.

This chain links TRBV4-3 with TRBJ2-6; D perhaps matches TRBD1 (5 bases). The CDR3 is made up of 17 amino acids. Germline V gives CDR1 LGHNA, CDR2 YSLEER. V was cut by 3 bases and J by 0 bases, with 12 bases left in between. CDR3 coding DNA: TGCGCCAGCAGCCAGTCAGGGAAGATCTCTGGGGCCAACGTCCTGACTTTC. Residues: CASSQSGKISGANVLTF.

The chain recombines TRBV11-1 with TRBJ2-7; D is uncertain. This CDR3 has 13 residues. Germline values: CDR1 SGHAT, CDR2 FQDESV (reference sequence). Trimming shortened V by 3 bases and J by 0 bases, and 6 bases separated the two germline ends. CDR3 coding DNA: TGTGCCAGCAGCTTGGCTGCCTCCTACGAGCAGTACTTC. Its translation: CASSLAASYEQYF.

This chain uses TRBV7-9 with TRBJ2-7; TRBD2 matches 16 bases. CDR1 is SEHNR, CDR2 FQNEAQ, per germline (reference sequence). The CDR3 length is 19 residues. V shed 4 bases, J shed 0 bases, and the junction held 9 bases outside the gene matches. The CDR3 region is CASSSGTSGRVPRSYEQYF. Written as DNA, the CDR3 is TGTGCCAGCAGCTCGGGGACTAGCGGGAGGGTCCCCCGCTCCTACGAGCAGTACTTC.

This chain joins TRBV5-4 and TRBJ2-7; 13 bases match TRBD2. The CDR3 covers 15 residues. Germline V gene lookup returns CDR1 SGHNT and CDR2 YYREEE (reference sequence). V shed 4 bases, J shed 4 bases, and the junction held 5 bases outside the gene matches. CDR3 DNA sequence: TGTGCCAGCAGCCTCACGACTAGCGGGAGGTACGAGCAGTACTTC. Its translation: CASSLTTSGRYEQYF.

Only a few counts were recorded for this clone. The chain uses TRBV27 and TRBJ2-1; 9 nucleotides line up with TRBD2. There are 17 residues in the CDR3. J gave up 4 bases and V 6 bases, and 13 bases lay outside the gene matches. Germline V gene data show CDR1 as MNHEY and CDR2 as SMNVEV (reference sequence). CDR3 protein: CASSIPGPSGGYNEQFF. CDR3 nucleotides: TGTGCCAGCAGCATCCCGGGGCCGAGCGGGGGGTACAATGAGCAGTTCTTC.

The CDR3 bases are TGTGCCAGCAACCTGATGAGAAGTGAAAAACTGTTTTTT. This translates into CASNLMRSEKLFF. The chain joins TRBV5-8 to TRBJ1-4; no definite D call. The CDR3 loop spans 13 amino acids. Trimming took 6 bases from V and 7 from J, leaving 13 bases between them. CDR1 and CDR2 from the germline V gene are SGHTS and YDEGEE.

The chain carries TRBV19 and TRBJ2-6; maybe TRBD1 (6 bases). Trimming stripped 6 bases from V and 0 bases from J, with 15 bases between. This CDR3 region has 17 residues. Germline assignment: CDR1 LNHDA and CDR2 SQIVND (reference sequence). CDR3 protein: CASRHQGLSSGANVLTF. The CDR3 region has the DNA TGTGCCAGTAGGCATCAGGGGCTAAGCTCTGGGGCCAACGTCCTGACTTTC.

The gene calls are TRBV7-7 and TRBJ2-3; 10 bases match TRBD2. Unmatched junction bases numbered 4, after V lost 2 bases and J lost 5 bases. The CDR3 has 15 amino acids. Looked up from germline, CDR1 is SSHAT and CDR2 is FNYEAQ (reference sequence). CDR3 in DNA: TGTGCCAGCAGCTTACTAGCGGGAGTGATAGATACGCAGTATTTT. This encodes CASSLLAGVIDTQYF.

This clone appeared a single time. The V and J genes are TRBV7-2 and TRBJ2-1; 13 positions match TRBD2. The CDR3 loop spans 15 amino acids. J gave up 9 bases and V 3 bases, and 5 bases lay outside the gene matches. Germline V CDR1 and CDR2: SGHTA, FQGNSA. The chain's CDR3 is CASSFGLAGAGEQFF. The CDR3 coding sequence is TGTGCCAGCAGCTTTGGACTAGCGGGGGCGGGTGAGCAGTTCTTC.

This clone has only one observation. The CDR3 loop reads CASTLWRDRVNTEAFF. Written as DNA, the CDR3 is TGTGCCAGTACCCTATGGAGGGACAGGGTGAACACTGAAGCTTTCTTT. The chain joins TRBV19 to TRBJ1-1; 9 nucleotides line up with TRBD1. The trim removed 7 bases at V and 0 bases at J, leaving 9 bases unmatched. Germline loops: CDR1 LNHDA, CDR2 SQIVND (reference sequence). This CDR3 has 16 residues.